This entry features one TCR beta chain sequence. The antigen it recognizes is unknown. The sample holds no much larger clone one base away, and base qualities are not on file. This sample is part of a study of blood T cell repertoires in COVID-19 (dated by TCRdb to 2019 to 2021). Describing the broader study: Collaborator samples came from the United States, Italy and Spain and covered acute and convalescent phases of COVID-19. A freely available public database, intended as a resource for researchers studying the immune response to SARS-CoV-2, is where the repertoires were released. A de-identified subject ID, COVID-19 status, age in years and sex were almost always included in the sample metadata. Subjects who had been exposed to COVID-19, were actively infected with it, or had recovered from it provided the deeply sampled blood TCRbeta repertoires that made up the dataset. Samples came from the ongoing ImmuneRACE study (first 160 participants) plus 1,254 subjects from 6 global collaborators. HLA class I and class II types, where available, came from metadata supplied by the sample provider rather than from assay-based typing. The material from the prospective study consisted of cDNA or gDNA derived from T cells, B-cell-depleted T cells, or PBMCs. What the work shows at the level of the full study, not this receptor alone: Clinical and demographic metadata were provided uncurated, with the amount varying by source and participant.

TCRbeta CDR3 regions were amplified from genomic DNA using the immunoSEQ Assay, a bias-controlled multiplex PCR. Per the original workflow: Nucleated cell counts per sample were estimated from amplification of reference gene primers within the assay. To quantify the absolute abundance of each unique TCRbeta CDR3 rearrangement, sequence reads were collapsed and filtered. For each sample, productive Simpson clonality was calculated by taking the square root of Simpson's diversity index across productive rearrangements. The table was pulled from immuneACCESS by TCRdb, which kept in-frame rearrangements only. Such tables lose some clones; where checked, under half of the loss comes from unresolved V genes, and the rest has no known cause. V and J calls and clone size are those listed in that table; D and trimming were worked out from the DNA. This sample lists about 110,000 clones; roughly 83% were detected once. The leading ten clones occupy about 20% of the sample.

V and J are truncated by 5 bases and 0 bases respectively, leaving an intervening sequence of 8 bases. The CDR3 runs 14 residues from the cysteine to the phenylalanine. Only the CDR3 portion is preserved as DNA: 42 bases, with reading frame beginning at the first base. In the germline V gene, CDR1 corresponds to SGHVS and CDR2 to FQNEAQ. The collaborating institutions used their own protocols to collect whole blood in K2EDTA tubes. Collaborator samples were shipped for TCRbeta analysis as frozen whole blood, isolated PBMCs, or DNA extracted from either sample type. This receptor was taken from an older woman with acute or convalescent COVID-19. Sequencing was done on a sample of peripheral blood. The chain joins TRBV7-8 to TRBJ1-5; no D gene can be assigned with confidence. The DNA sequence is TGTGCCAGCAGCCTCGACTATAGCAATCAGCCCCAGCATTTT. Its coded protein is CASSLDYSNQPQHF.